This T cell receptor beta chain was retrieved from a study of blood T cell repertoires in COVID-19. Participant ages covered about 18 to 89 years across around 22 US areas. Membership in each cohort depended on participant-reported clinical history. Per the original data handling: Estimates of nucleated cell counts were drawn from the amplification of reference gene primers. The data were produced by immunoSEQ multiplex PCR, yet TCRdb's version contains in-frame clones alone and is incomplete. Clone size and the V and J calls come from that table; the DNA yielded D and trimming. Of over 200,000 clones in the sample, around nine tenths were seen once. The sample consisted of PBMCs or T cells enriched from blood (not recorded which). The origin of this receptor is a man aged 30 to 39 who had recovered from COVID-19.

The CDR3 nucleotides read TGTGCCAGCAGCTTAAGGGGGACTAGCGCCAATGAGCAGTTCTTC. This codes for CASSLRGTSANEQFF. The genes are TRBV11-2 and TRBJ2-1, with 10 bases identical to TRBD2. The CDR3 totals 15 residues. The V gene end was trimmed by 2 bases and the J gene end by 6 bases; junction bases not matched to a gene: 4. Germline assignment: CDR1 SGHAT and CDR2 FQNNGV.